This TCR beta chain was identified in a study of T cells after posttransplantation cyclophosphamide. Study-level results: TRB clonality was highly associated with recipient CMV seropositivity and reactivation. Donor-recipient repertoire similarity was low at 1-2 months, rising over year one. Tissue-infiltrating T cells from skin or gut overlapped little with blood T cells.

The protocol was immunoSEQ multiplex PCR, while the TCRdb copy is restricted to in-frame clones and leaves out a portion. The table shows more than 30,000 clones, with around 90% occurring only once. In its sample, this clone was seen once. The antigen is unknown. Cells defined as naive were viable CD3+CD4+ or CD3+CD8+ and CCR7+CD45RA+CD45RO-CD95-CD27+CD28+. This related bone marrow graft donor gave peripheral blood on the day of marrow donation. J was trimmed by 6 bases and V by 5 bases; bases with no gene match: 6. The CDR3 consists of 14 residues. The V gene's germline CDR1 is MDHEN and CDR2 SYDVKM.

The genes are TRBV28 and TRBJ2-3; TRBD1 matches 9 bases. Material for sequencing was naive CD4+ T cells sorted from PBMCs. The receptor's source is a woman in her sixties or seventies in good health, CMV-negative, and a related stem cell transplant donor. The CDR3 here is CASSRQGGGDTQYF. CDR3 bases: TGTGCCAGCAGTCGACAGGGGGGAGGGGATACGCAGTATTTT.